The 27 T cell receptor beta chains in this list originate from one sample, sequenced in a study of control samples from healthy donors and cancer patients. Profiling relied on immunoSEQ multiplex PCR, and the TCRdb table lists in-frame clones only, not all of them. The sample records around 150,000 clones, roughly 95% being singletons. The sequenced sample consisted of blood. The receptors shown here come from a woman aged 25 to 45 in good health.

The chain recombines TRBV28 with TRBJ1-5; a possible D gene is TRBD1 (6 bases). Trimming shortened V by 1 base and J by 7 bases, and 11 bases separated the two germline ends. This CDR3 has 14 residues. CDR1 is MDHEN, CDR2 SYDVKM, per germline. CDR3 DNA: TGTGCCAGCAGTTTATCCGGACAGTCGCAGCCCCAGCATTTT. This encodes CASSLSGQSQPQHF.

The DNA for the CDR3 is TGTGCCAGCAGTTCTCTTCAGGGGATGAGGGAGACCCAGTACTTC. Translated: CASSSLQGMRETQYF. The genes are TRBV6-2 or TRBV6-3 and TRBJ2-5; TRBD1 is a possible D gene (6 bases). Looked up from germline, CDR1 is MNHEY and CDR2 is SVGEGT. This CDR3 region has 15 residues. V lost 4 bases to trimming and J lost 5 bases, with 17 bases between them.

The CDR3 sequence is CASSRHPGLGTEAFF. CDR3 in DNA: TGCGCCAGCAGCCGACACCCGGGATTAGGGACTGAAGCTTTCTTT. The chain uses TRBV4-1 and TRBJ1-1, with no clear D. The CDR3 spans 15 residues. V was clipped by 4 bases and J by 5 bases, with 17 bases between them. Per the germline V gene, CDR1 is MGHRA and CDR2 is YSYEKL.

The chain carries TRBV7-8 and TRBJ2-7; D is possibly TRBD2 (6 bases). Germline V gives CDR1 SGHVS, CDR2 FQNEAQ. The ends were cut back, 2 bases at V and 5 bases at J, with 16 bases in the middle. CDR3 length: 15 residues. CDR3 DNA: TGTGCCAGCAGCTTAAATCGGGAGTTTAGGGACGAGCAGTACTTC. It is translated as CASSLNREFRDEQYF. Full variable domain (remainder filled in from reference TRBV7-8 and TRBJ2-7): GAGVSQSPRYKVAKRGQDVALRCDPISGHVSLFWYQQALGQGPEFLTYFQNEAQLDKSGLPSDRFFAERPEGSVSTLKIQRTQQEDSAVYLCASSLNREFRDEQYFGPGTRLTVT.

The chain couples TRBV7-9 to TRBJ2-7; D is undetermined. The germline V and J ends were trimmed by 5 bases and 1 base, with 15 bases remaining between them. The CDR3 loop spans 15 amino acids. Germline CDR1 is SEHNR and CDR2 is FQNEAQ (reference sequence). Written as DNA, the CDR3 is TGTGCCAGCAGCGACCCCTTGGGATTGTCCTACGAGCAGTACTTC. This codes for CASSDPLGLSYEQYF.

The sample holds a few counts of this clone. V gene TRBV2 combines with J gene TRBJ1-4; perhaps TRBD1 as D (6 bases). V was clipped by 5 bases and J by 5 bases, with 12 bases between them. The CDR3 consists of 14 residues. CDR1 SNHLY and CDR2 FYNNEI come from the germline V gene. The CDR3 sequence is CASSRLGTNEKLFF. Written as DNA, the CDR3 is TGTGCCAGCAGTAGACTCGGGACAAATGAAAAACTGTTTTTT.

The CDR3: CASSPQAGGQTGELFF. In nucleotides, the CDR3 is TGTGCCAGCAGCCCTCAAGCGGGAGGGCAGACCGGGGAGCTGTTTTTT. J is TRBJ2-2 and V is TRBV6-4; 10 bases match TRBD2. Unmatched junction bases numbered 9, after V lost 6 bases and J lost 5 bases. This CDR3 region has 16 residues. Germline values: CDR1 MRHNA, CDR2 SNTAGT.

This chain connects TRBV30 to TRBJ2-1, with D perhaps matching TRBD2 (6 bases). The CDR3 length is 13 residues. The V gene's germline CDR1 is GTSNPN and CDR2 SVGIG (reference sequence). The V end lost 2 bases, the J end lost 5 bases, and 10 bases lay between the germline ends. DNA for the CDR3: TGTGCCTGGAGTCGCGGACTACACAATGAGCAGTTCTTC. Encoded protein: CAWSRGLHNEQFF.

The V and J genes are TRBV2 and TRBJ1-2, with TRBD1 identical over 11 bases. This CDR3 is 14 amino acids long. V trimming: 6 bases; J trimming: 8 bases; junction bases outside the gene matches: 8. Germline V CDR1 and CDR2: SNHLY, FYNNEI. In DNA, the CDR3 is TGTGCCAGCAGGAAGGGGACAGGGGGAAGGGGCTACACCTTC. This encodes CASRKGTGGRGYTF.

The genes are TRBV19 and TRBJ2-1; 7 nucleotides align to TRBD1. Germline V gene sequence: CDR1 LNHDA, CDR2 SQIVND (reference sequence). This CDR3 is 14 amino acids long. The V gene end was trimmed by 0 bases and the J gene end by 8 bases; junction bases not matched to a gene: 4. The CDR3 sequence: CASSIDNRGDEQFF. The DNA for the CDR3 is TGTGCCAGTAGTATAGACAACAGGGGCGATGAGCAGTTCTTC.

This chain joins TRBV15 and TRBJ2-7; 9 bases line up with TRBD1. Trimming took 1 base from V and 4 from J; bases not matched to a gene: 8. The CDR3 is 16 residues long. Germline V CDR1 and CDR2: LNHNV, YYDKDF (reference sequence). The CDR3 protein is CATSRGPTGGWYEQYF. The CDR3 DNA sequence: TGTGCCACCAGCAGAGGCCCGACAGGGGGGTGGTACGAGCAGTACTTC.

As DNA, the CDR3 is TGTGCCAGCAGCTTGGCCTTAGGGCCCTCTGGGGCCAACGTCCTGACTTTC. This translates into CASSLALGPSGANVLTF. V is TRBV5-5 and J is TRBJ2-6; D unclear. V gave up 0 bases and J gave up 0 bases, with 10 bases separating them. The germline V gene encodes CDR1 SGHKS and CDR2 YYEKEE (reference sequence). CDR3 length equals 17 residues.

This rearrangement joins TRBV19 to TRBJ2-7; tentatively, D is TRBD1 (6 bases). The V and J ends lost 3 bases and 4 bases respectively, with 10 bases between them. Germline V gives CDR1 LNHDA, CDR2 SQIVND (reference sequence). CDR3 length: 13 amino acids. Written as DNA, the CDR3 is TGTGCCAGTAGTATCCGGGACAATTACGAGCAGTACTTC. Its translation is CASSIRDNYEQYF.

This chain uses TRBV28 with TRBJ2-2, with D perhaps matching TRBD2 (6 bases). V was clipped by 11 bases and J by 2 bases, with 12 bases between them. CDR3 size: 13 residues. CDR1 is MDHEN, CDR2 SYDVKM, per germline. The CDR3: CAGRGRNTGELFF. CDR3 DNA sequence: TGTGCCGGCCGGGGGAGAAACACCGGGGAGCTGTTTTTT.

Here the CDR3 reads CASRLPRAEQYF. The CDR3 DNA is TGTGCCAGCAGGCTACCCCGGGCGGAGCAGTACTTC. The chain carries TRBV6-1 and TRBJ2-7; unclear D gene. Germline V gene data show CDR1 as MNHNS and CDR2 as SASEGT. Between the trimmed V and J ends, which lost 6 bases and 7 bases, there was a span of 13 bases. The CDR3 extends over 12 amino acids.

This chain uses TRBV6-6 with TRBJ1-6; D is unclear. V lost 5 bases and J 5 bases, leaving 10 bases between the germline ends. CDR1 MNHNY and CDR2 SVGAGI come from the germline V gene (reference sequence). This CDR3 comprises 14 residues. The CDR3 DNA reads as TGTGCCAGCAGTGTAGGAGCCGATAATTCACCCCTCCACTTT. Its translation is CASSVGADNSPLHF.

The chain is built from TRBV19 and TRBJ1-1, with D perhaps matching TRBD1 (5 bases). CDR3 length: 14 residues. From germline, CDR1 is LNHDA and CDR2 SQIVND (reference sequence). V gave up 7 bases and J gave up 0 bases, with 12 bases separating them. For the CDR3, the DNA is TGTGCCAGTAATAACAGGATTATGAACACTGAAGCTTTCTTT. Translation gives CASNNRIMNTEAFF.

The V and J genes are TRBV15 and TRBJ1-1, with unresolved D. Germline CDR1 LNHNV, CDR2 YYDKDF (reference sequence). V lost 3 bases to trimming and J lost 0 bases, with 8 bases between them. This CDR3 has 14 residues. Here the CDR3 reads CATSSGRLNTEAFF. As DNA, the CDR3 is TGTGCCACCAGCAGCGGGCGACTGAACACTGAAGCTTTCTTT.

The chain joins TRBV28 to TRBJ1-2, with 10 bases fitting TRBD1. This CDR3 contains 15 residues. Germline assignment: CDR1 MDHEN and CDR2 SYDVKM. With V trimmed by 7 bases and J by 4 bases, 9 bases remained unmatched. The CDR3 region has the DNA TGTGCCAGCACCGGGGGGACAGGGGTCGTCTATGGCTACACCTTC. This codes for CASTGGTGVVYGYTF.

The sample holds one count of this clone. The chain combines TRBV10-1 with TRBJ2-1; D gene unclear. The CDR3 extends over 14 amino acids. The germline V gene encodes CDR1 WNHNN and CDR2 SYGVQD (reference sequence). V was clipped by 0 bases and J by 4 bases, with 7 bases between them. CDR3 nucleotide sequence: TGCGCCAGCAGTGAGTCGAAAGGGTACAATGAGCAGTTCTTC. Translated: CASSESKGYNEQFF.

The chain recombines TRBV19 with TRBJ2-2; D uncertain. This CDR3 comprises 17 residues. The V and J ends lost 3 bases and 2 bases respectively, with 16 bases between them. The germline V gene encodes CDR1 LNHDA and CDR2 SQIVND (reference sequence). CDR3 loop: CASSISALGANTGELFF. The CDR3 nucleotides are TGTGCCAGTAGTATCTCCGCTCTTGGCGCAAACACCGGGGAGCTGTTTTTT.

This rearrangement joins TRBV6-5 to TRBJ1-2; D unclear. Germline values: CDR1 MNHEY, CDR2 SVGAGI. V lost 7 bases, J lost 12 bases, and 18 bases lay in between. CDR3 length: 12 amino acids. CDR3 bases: TGTGCCAGCAAGATGGGGAGGGATAAGGACACCTTC. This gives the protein CASKMGRDKDTF.

CDR3 sequence: CASSVTARPPDTQYF. The CDR3 DNA is TGTGCCAGCAGTGTGACAGCCAGACCCCCAGATACGCAGTATTTT. V is TRBV28 and J is TRBJ2-3, with a possible D match to TRBD1 (5 bases). Trimming stripped 5 bases from V and 4 bases from J, with 16 bases between. This CDR3 is 15 amino acids long. The germline V gene encodes CDR1 MDHEN and CDR2 SYDVKM.

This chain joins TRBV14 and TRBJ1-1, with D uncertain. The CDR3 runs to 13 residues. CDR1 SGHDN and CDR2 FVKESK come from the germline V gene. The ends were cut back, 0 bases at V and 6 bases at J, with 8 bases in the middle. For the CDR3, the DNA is TGTGCCAGCAGCCAAGATTTGGAGTCTGAAGCTTTCTTT. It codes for CASSQDLESEAFF. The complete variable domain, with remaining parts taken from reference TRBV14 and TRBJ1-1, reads EAGVTQFPSHSVIEKGQTVTLRCDPISGHDNLYWYRRVMGKEIKFLLHFVKESKQDESGMPNNRFLAERTGGTYSTLKVQPAELEDSGVYFCASSQDLESEAFFGQGTRLTVV.

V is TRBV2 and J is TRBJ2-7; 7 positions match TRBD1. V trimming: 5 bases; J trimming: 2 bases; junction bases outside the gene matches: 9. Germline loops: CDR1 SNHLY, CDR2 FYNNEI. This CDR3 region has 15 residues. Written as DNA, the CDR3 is TGTGCCAGCAGTCGCAGGACAGGAACAACCTACGAGCAGTACTTC. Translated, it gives CASSRRTGTTYEQYF.

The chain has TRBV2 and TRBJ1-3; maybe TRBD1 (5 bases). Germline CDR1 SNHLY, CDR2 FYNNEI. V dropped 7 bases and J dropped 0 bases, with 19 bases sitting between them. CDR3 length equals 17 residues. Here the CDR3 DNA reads TGTGCCAGCATACGATCCCACGACAGTAGCTCTGGAAACACCATATATTTT. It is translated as CASIRSHDSSSGNTIYF. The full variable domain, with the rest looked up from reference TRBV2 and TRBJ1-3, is EPEVTQTPSHQVTQMGQEVILRCVPISNHLYFYWYRQILGQKVEFLVSFYNNEISEKSEIFDDQFSVERPDGSNFTLKIRSTKLEDSAMYFCASIRSHDSSSGNTIYFGEGSWLTVV.

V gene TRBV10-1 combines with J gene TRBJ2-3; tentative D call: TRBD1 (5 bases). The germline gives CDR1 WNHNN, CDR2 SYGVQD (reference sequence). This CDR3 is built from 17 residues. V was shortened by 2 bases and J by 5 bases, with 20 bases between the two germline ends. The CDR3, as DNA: TGCGCCAGCAGTGAGGATTCTGGGCGGACAACCCGAGATACGCAGTATTTT. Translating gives CASSEDSGRTTRDTQYF.